This TCR beta chain was obtained from a study of blood T cells in healthy people across ages. Primed by a sample-barcoded 5' primer and a J-beta primer mix, a second PCR proceeded for 7 to 11 cycles. Tags on each cDNA molecule came from a template-switch adaptor with 12 random nucleotides. Via MiXCR, TCRdb re-called the 5' RACE reads, giving one row per CDR3 protein. The data hold fewer than 1,000,000 distinct CDR3 sequences, with around two fifths observed a single time. CDR1 and CDR2 from the germline V gene are SGHRS and YFSETQ. V was clipped by 4 bases and J by 2 bases, with 9 bases between them. This CDR3 comprises 13 residues.

The clonotype was recovered from a man between 60 and 75 years old in good health. The sequencing input was blood. The genes are TRBV5-1 and TRBJ2-5; tentatively, D is TRBD2 (5 bases). The CDR3 sequence: CASSAGIQETQYF. In nucleotides, the CDR3 is TGCGCCAGCAGCGCCGGGATTCAAGAGACCCAGTACTTC.